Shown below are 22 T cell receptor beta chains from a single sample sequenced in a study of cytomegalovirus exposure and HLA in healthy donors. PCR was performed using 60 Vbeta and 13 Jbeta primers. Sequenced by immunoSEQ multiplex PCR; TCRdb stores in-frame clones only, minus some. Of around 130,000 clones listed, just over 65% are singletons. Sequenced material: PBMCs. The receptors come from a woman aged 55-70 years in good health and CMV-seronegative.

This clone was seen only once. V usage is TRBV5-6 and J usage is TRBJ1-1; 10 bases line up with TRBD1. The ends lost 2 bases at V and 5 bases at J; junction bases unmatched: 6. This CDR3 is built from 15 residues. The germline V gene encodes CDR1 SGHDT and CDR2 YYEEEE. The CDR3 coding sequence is TGTGCCAGCAGCTTAAATGACAGGGGGCGGACTGAAGCTTTCTTT. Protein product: CASSLNDRGRTEAFF.

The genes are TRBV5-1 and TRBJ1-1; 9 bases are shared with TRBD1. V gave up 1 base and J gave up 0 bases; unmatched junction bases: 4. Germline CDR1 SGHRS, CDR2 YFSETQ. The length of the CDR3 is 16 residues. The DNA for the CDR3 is TGCGCCAGCAGCTTGACAGGGGGCGGATTGAACACTGAAGCTTTCTTT. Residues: CASSLTGGGLNTEAFF.

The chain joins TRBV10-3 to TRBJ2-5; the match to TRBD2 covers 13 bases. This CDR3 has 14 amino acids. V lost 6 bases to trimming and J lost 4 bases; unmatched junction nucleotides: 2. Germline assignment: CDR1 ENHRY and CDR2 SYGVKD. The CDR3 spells CAISTSGGVETQYF. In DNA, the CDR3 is TGTGCCATCAGCACTAGCGGGGGGGTAGAGACCCAGTACTTC.

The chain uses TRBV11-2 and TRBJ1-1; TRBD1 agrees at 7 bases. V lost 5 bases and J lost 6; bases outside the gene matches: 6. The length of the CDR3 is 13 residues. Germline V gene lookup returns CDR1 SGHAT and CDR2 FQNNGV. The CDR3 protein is CASSPGQKAEAFF. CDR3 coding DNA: TGTGCCAGCAGCCCGGGACAGAAGGCTGAAGCTTTCTTT. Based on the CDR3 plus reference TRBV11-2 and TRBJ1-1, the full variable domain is EAGVAQSPRYKIIEKRQSVAFWCNPISGHATLYWYQQILGQGPKLLIQFQNNGVVDDSQLPKDRFSAERLKGVDSTLKIQPAKLEDSAVYLCASSPGQKAEAFFGQGTRLTVV.

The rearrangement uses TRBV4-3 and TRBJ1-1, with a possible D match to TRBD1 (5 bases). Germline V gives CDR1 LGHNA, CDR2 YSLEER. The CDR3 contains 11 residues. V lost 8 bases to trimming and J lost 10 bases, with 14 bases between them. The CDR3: CASRGAGGAFF. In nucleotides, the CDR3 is TGCGCCAGCCGCGGGGCAGGAGGAGCTTTCTTT.

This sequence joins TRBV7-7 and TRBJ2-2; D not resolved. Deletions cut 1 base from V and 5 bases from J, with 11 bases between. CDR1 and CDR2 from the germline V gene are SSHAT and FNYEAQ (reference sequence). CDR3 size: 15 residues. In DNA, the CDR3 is TGTGCCAGCAGCTTAGGGGCCCCCGGAACCGGGGAGCTGTTTTTT. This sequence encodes CASSLGAPGTGELFF.

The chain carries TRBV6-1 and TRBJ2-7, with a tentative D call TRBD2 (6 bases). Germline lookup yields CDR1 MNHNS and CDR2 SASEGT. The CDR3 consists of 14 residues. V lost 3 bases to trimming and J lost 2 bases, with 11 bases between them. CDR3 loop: CASSDYGSTYEQYF. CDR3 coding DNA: TGTGCCAGCAGTGATTACGGGAGTACCTACGAGCAGTACTTC.

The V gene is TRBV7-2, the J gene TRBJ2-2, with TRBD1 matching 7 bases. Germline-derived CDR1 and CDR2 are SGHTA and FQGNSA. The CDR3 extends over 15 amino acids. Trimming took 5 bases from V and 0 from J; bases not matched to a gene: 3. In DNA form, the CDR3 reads TGTGCCAGCAGCCGGGACAGCGCGAACACCGGGGAGCTGTTTTTT. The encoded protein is CASSRDSANTGELFF.

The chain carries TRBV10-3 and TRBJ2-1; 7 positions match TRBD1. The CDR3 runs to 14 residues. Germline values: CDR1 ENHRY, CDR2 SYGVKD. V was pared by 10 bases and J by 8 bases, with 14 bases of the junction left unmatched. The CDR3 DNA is TGTGCCACAAGCCTTACAGGGGACGTGGATGAGCAGTTCTTC. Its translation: CATSLTGDVDEQFF.

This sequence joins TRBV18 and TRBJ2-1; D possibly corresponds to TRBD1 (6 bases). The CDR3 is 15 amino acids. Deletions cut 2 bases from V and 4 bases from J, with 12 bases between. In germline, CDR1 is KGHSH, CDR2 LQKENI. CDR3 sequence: CASSPGTSLYNEQFF. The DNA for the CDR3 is TGTGCCAGCTCACCAGGGACATCCCTTTACAATGAGCAGTTCTTC.

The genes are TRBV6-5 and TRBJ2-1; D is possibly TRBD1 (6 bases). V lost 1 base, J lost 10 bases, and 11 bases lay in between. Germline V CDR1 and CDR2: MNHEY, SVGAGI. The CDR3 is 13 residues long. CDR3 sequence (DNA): TGTGCCAGCAGTTACTGGACAGTCGGGGAGCAGTTCTTC. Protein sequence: CASSYWTVGEQFF.

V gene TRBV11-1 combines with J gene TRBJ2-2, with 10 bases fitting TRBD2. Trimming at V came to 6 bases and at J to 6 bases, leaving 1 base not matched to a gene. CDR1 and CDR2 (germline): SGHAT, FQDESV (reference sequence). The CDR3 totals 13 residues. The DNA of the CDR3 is TGTGCCAGCAGGGGGACTAGCGCCGGGGAGCTGTTTTTT. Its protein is CASRGTSAGELFF.

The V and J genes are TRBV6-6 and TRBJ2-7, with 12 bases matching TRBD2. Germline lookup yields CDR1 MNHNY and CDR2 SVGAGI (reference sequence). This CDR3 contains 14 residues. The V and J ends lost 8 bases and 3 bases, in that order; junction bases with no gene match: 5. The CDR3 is CASQGLAGNYEQYF. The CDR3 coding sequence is TGTGCCAGCCAAGGACTAGCGGGAAACTACGAGCAGTACTTC.

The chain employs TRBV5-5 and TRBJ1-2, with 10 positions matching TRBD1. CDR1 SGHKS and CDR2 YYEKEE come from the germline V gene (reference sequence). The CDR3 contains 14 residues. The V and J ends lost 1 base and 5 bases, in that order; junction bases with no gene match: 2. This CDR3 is CASSLSGQGYGYTF. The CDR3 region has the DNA TGTGCCAGCAGCTTGTCGGGACAGGGGTATGGCTACACCTTC.

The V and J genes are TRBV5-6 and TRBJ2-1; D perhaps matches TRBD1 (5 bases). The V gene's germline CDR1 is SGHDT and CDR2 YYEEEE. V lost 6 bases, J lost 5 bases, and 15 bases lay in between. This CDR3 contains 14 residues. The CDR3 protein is CASTRPGRDNEQFF. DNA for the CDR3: TGTGCCAGCACCAGGCCGGGCAGGGACAATGAGCAGTTCTTC.

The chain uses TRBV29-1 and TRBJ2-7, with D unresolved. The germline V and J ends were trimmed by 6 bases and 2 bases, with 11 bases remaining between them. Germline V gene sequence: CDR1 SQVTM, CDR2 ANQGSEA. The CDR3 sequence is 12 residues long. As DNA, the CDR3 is TGCAGCGTGACCAACAGTGCCTACGAGCAGTACTTC. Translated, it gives CSVTNSAYEQYF.

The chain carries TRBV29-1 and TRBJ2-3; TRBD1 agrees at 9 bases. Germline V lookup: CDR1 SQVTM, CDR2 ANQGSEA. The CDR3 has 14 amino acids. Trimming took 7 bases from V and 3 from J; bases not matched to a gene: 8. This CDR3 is CSARTGGVTDTQYF. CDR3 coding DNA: TGCAGCGCCCGAACAGGGGGCGTAACAGATACGCAGTATTTT.

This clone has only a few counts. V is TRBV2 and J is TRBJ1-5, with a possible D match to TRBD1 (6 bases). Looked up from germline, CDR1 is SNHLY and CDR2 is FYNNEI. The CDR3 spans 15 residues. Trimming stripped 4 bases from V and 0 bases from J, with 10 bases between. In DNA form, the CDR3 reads TGTGCCAGCAGTGGGGCAGGGGATAGCAATCAGCCCCAGCATTTT. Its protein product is CASSGAGDSNQPQHF.

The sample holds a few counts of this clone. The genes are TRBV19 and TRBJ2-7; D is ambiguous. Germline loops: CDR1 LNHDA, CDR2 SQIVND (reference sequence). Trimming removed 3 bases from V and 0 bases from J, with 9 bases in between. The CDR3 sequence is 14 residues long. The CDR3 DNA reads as TGTGCCAGTAGTATCGAACTGATCTCCTACGAGCAGTACTTC. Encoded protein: CASSIELISYEQYF.

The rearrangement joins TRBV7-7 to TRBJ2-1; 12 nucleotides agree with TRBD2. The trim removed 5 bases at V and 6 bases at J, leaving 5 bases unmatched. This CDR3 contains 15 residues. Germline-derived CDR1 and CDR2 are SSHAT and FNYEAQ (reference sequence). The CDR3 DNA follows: TGTGCCAGCAGCCTAGGACTAGCGGGAACCAATGAGCAGTTCTTC. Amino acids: CASSLGLAGTNEQFF. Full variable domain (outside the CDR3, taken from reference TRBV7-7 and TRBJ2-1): GAGVSQSPRYKVTKRGQDVTLRCDPISSHATLYWYQQALGQGPEFLTYFNYEAQPDKSGLPSDRFSAERPEGSISTLTIQRTEQRDSAMYRCASSLGLAGTNEQFFGPGTRLTVL.

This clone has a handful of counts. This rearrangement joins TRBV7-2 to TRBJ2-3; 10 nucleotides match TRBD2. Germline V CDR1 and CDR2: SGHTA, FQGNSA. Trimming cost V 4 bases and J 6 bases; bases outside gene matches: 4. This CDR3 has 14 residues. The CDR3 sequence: CASSSSGGGDTQYF. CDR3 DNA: TGTGCCAGCAGCTCTAGCGGGGGTGGTGATACGCAGTATTTT.

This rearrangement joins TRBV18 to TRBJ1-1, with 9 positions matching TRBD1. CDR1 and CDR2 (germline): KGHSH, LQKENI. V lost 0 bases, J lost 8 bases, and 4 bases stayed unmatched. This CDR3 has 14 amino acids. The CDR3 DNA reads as TGTGCCAGCTCACCACCTACAGGGGGCAACGAAGCTTTCTTT. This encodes CASSPPTGGNEAFF.